Below, 2 T cell receptor beta chains from the same sample are listed, as sequenced in a study of shared clonotypes between healthy human individuals. Assay: immunoSEQ multiplex PCR; the TCRdb copy retains only in-frame clones and omits some. The sample shows about 480,000 clones, 79% of them seen only once. Sample: PBMCs. All receptors come from a woman between 40 and 55 years old in good health. Some clones in this sample may be carry-over from other donors' samples.

This clone was counted between two and nine times. The rearrangement joins TRBV29-1 to TRBJ2-7, with D possibly being TRBD2 (6 bases). Trimming cost V 4 bases and J 4 bases, with 17 bases left between them. The CDR3 runs to 14 residues. Germline values: CDR1 SQVTM, CDR2 ANQGSEA. The CDR3 is CSVVVLLARYEQYF. CDR3 sequence (DNA): TGCAGCGTTGTAGTCCTTCTAGCGAGGTACGAGCAGTACTTC.

CDR3 DNA sequence: TGTGCCAGCAGTTACTCGATGGCAGGGGTCTACGAGCAGTACTTC. Translated, it gives CASSYSMAGVYEQYF. The V call is TRBV6-6, the J call TRBJ2-7; D may be TRBD1 (6 bases). Trimming removed 0 bases at V and 3 bases at J, with 12 bases between. There are 15 residues in the CDR3. Germline assignment: CDR1 MNHNY and CDR2 SVGAGI (reference sequence).